These T cell receptor beta chains were read from a single sample in a study of identical twins. TCRdb ran MiXCR on the 5' RACE reads and lists one entry per CDR3 protein. The sample has 400,000 to 500,000 distinct CDR3 sequences; about 18% are singletons. Sample: naive T cells sorted from blood. Source of these receptors: a middle-aged man in good health. CDR3s include the opening cysteine and the closing phenylalanine or tryptophan. Fields, in order: V gene, J gene, clone size, D gene, CDR3 DNA, CDR3 protein. D genes are given only for firm matches. A row's size may be missing; if present it is once, few, many or a size class.

V gene: TRBV29-1
J gene: TRBJ1-5
clone size: many
D gene: TRBD1
CDR3 DNA: TGCAGCGTTGCAGGGGGCGGCAATCAGCCCCAGCATTTT
CDR3 protein: CSVAGGGNQPQHF

V gene: TRBV20-1
J gene: TRBJ2-3
clone size: many
D gene: NA
CDR3 DNA: TGCAGTGCAGCGGTCGCCAAATGGGTAGATACGCAGTATTTT
CDR3 protein: CSAAVAKWVDTQYF

V gene: TRBV20-1
J gene: TRBJ1-2
clone size: NA
D gene: NA
CDR3 DNA: TGCAGTGCTAGAGATCTTCCACCGAGTACTAACTATGGCTACACCTTC
CDR3 protein: CSARDLPPSTNYGYTF

V gene: TRBV19
J gene: TRBJ2-5
clone size: few
D gene: TRBD2
CDR3 DNA: TGTGCCAGTAGTATGGAAATGGGGGGGGAAGAGACCCAGTACTTC
CDR3 protein: CASSMEMGGEETQYF

V gene: TRBV20-1
J gene: TRBJ1-1
clone size: few
D gene: TRBD1
CDR3 DNA: TGCAGTGCTAGAGATCCCCGACAGGGCAACACTGAAGCTTTCTTT
CDR3 protein: CSARDPRQGNTEAFF

V gene: TRBV12-3/TRBV12-4
J gene: TRBJ2-1
clone size: NA
D gene: NA
CDR3 DNA: TGTGCCAGCAGTCCCTGGGGATCACCTCTCCTCGTAGCTGATGAGCAGTTCTTC
CDR3 protein: CASSPWGSPLLVADEQFF

V gene: TRBV6-1
J gene: TRBJ2-3
clone size: NA
D gene: NA
CDR3 DNA: TGTGCAGTCGGTCCCGGGAGCACAGATACGCAGTATTTT
CDR3 protein: CAVGPGSTDTQYF

V gene: TRBV20-1
J gene: TRBJ1-2
clone size: NA
D gene: TRBD1
CDR3 DNA: TGCAGTGCTAGAGATGGGACAGCCTATGGCTACACCTTC
CDR3 protein: CSARDGTAYGYTF

V gene: TRBV11-2
J gene: TRBJ2-5
clone size: few
D gene: NA
CDR3 DNA: TGTGCCAGCAGCATCCGGGAGACCCAGTACTTC
CDR3 protein: CASSIRETQYF

V gene: TRBV29-1
J gene: TRBJ1-2
clone size: many
D gene: NA
CDR3 DNA: TGCAGCGTTGAAGATACGGGGGGCTACACCTTC
CDR3 protein: CSVEDTGGYTF

V gene: TRBV7-2
J gene: TRBJ1-2
clone size: NA
D gene: TRBD1
CDR3 DNA: TGTGCCAGCAGCTTAGAGGGGACAGGGGTTTATGGCTACACCTTC
CDR3 protein: CASSLEGTGVYGYTF

V gene: TRBV27
J gene: TRBJ2-2
clone size: many
D gene: TRBD1
CDR3 DNA: TGTGCCAGCAGTTCCCACGGACAGGGTGCCGGGGAGCTGTTTTTT
CDR3 protein: CASSSHGQGAGELFF

V gene: TRBV10-3
J gene: TRBJ2-5
clone size: NA
D gene: NA
CDR3 DNA: TGTGCCATCAGTGAGTCGTCCAGCACGAAAGAGACCCAGTACTTC
CDR3 protein: CAISESSSTKETQYF

V gene: TRBV5-1
J gene: TRBJ2-3
clone size: few
D gene: NA
CDR3 DNA: TGCGCCAGCAGCTCGCAGAGAATGGCAGATACGCAGTATTTT
CDR3 protein: CASSSQRMADTQYF

V gene: TRBV4-3
J gene: TRBJ2-6
clone size: few
D gene: TRBD2
CDR3 DNA: TGCGCCAGCAGCCAAGAACCGGGAGGTAGCTCTGGGGCCAACGTCCTGACTTTC
CDR3 protein: CASSQEPGGSSGANVLTF

V gene: TRBV20-1
J gene: TRBJ2-5
clone size: NA
D gene: NA
CDR3 DNA: TGCAGTGCTCCAGGGACTGGGACTTTGGCCCAGTACTTC
CDR3 protein: CSAPGTGTLAQYF

V gene: TRBV4-2
J gene: TRBJ1-1
clone size: many
D gene: NA
CDR3 DNA: TGTGCCAGCAGCCAAGATGACACTGAAGCTTTCTTT
CDR3 protein: CASSQDDTEAFF

V gene: TRBV4-3
J gene: TRBJ2-7
clone size: many
D gene: NA
CDR3 DNA: TGCGCCAGCAGCCAAGATAACGGTCCGGGGCCGTACGAGCAGTACTTC
CDR3 protein: CASSQDNGPGPYEQYF

V gene: TRBV29-1
J gene: TRBJ2-3
clone size: many
D gene: TRBD2
CDR3 DNA: TGCAGCGTGACCGGGACTAGCGGAGAGAGGGTGGATACGCAGTATTTT
CDR3 protein: CSVTGTSGERVDTQYF

V gene: TRBV5-1
J gene: TRBJ2-2
clone size: NA
D gene: NA
CDR3 DNA: TGCGCCAGCAGCCCGGCGGCCGGGGAGCTGTTTTTT
CDR3 protein: CASSPAAGELFF

V gene: TRBV6-2/TRBV6-3
J gene: TRBJ2-2
clone size: many
D gene: NA
CDR3 DNA: TGTGCCAGCACCAGGTCCTTATACACCGGGGAGCTGTTTTTT
CDR3 protein: CASTRSLYTGELFF

V gene: TRBV27
J gene: TRBJ2-7
clone size: NA
D gene: NA
CDR3 DNA: TGTGCCAGCCGAACCTACCGACGGAGATTCTCCTACGAGCAGTACTTC
CDR3 protein: CASRTYRRRFSYEQYF

V gene: TRBV6-2/TRBV6-3
J gene: TRBJ2-1
clone size: NA
D gene: NA
CDR3 DNA: TGTGCCAGCAGCCCTGTTGGCTACAATGAGCAGTTCTTC
CDR3 protein: CASSPVGYNEQFF

V gene: TRBV7-2
J gene: TRBJ1-2
clone size: NA
D gene: TRBD1
CDR3 DNA: TGTGCCAGCAGCTTAAGGGACAGCTCAAGATATGGCTACACCTTC
CDR3 protein: CASSLRDSSRYGYTF

V gene: TRBV12-3/TRBV12-4
J gene: TRBJ1-6
clone size: many
D gene: NA
CDR3 DNA: TGTGCCAGCAGTTTAGTAGGTTCACCCCTCCACTTT
CDR3 protein: CASSLVGSPLHF

V gene: TRBV5-6
J gene: TRBJ2-7
clone size: few
D gene: NA
CDR3 DNA: TGTGCCAGCAGTGTTGGCCCAGGGGAGGGCTACGAGCAGTACTTC
CDR3 protein: CASSVGPGEGYEQYF

V gene: TRBV5-1
J gene: TRBJ2-5
clone size: NA
D gene: TRBD2
CDR3 DNA: TGCGCCAGCAGCCCACTAGGACTAGCGGGGGATAACCAAGAGACCCTGTACTTC
CDR3 protein: CASSPLGLAGDNQETLYF

V gene: TRBV5-1
J gene: TRBJ2-1
clone size: once
D gene: TRBD2
CDR3 DNA: TGCGCCAGCAGCTCAAGTAGCGGGGGGGAACAGTTCTTC
CDR3 protein: CASSSSSGGEQFF

V gene: TRBV7-2
J gene: TRBJ2-1
clone size: few
D gene: NA
CDR3 DNA: TGTGCCAGCAGCTTAGATGGCAGGGTCGGGGAGCAGTTCTTC
CDR3 protein: CASSLDGRVGEQFF

V gene: TRBV20-1
J gene: TRBJ1-1
clone size: NA
D gene: NA
CDR3 DNA: TGCAGTGCTAGAGGACAGGTGGGGAGCACTGAAGCTTTCTTT
CDR3 protein: CSARGQVGSTEAFF

V gene: TRBV5-1
J gene: TRBJ2-1
clone size: NA
D gene: TRBD2
CDR3 DNA: TGCGCCAGCAGCAGCGGGACTAGCGGGGGTGACTCCTACAATGAGCAGTTCTTC
CDR3 protein: CASSSGTSGGDSYNEQFF

V gene: TRBV9
J gene: TRBJ2-2
clone size: NA
D gene: NA
CDR3 DNA: TGTGCCAGCAGCGTAGGCCCAGCGACGAACACCGGGGAGCTGTTTTTT
CDR3 protein: CASSVGPATNTGELFF

V gene: TRBV5-1
J gene: TRBJ1-1
clone size: many
D gene: NA
CDR3 DNA: TGCGCCAGCACCATGGGGGGCAGGGGGAACACTGAAGCTTTCTTT
CDR3 protein: CASTMGGRGNTEAFF

V gene: TRBV29-1
J gene: TRBJ2-2
clone size: few
D gene: TRBD2
CDR3 DNA: TGCAGCGTTGCGTTACTAGCGGGAAACGGGGAGCTGTTTTTT
CDR3 protein: CSVALLAGNGELFF

V gene: TRBV29-1
J gene: TRBJ1-1
clone size: many
D gene: NA
CDR3 DNA: TGCAGCGTTACGGGGAACACTGAAGCTTTCTTT
CDR3 protein: CSVTGNTEAFF

V gene: TRBV7-9
J gene: TRBJ2-2
clone size: NA
D gene: NA
CDR3 DNA: TGTGCCAGCAGCTCCCTAAACCTCAGGGTGAACACCGGGGAGCTGTTTTTT
CDR3 protein: CASSSLNLRVNTGELFF

V gene: TRBV20-1
J gene: TRBJ1-2
clone size: many
D gene: NA
CDR3 DNA: TGCAGTGGTGACCGGGACGCCGGCTCCTATGGCTACACCTTC
CDR3 protein: CSGDRDAGSYGYTF

V gene: TRBV20-1
J gene: TRBJ2-3
clone size: many
D gene: TRBD2
CDR3 DNA: TGCAGTGCTAGAGATCCCGGGACTAGCGGGGCCCCAGATACGCAGTATTTT
CDR3 protein: CSARDPGTSGAPDTQYF

V gene: TRBV3-1
J gene: TRBJ2-4
clone size: few
D gene: TRBD1
CDR3 DNA: TGTGCCAGCAGCCAAGGGGACAGGGCCCTAGCCAAAAACATTCAGTACTTC
CDR3 protein: CASSQGDRALAKNIQYF

V gene: TRBV29-1
J gene: TRBJ1-1
clone size: NA
D gene: TRBD1
CDR3 DNA: TGCAGCGTCGGGGGACAGGCATTCATGAACACTGAAGCTTTCTTT
CDR3 protein: CSVGGQAFMNTEAFF

V gene: TRBV7-3
J gene: TRBJ2-5
clone size: many
D gene: NA
CDR3 DNA: TGTGCCAGCAGCTCCGGGACAAGGGAGACCCAGTACTTC
CDR3 protein: CASSSGTRETQYF

V gene: TRBV20-1
J gene: TRBJ2-3
clone size: many
D gene: NA
CDR3 DNA: TGCAGTGCAAGGGATGGTTTCACAGATACGCAGTATTTT
CDR3 protein: CSARDGFTDTQYF

V gene: TRBV5-1
J gene: TRBJ2-6
clone size: many
D gene: TRBD1
CDR3 DNA: TGCGCCAGCTCGGGACAGTTCTCTGGGGCCAACGTCCTGACTTTC
CDR3 protein: CASSGQFSGANVLTF